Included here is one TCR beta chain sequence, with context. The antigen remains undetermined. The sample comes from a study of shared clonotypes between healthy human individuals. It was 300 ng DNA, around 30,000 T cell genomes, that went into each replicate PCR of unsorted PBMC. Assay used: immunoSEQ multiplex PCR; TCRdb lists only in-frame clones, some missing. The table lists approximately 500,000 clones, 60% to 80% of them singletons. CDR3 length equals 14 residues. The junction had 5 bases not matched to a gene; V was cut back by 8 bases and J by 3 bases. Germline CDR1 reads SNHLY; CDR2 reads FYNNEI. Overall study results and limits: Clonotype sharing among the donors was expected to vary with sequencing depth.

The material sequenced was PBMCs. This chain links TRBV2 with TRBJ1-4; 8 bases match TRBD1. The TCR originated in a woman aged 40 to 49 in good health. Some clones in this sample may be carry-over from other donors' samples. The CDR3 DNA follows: TGTGCCAGCTATCAGGACAGGGCTAATGAAAAACTGTTTTTT. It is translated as CASYQDRANEKLFF.